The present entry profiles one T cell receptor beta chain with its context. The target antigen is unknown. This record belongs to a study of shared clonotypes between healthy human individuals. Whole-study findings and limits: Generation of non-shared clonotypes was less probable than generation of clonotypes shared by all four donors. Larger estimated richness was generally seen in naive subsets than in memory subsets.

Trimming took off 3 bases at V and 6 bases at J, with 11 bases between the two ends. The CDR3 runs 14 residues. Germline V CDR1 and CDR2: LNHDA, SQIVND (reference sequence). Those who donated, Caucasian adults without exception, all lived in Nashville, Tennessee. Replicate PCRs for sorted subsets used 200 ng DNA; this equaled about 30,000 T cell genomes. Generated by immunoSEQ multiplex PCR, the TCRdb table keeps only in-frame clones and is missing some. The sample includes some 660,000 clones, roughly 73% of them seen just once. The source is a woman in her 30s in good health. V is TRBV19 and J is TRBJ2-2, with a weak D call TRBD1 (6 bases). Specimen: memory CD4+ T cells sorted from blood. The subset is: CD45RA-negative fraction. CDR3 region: CASSILRQAGELFF. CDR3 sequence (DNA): TGTGCCAGTAGTATTCTCCGACAGGCCGGGGAGCTGTTTTTT.